These T cell receptor beta chains were read from a single sample in a study of technical replicates of blood from several donors. The protocol was immunoSEQ multiplex PCR, while the TCRdb copy is restricted to in-frame clones and leaves out a portion. Of about 73,000 clones listed, about 92% are singletons. Sequenced material: T cells isolated from PBMCs. These receptors came from a human donor in good health. Each CDR3 is given without its conserved first and last residue. For some rows the clone size is stated as once, few or many, or as a class when expanded; others skip it.

j_call: TRBJ1-5
clone_size: -
v_call: TRBV19
cdr3_aa: ASRGGHPGQNSNQPQH

j_call: TRBJ2-5
clone_size: -
v_call: TRBV11-2
cdr3_aa: ASSFSVARAGVLETQY

j_call: TRBJ1-5
clone_size: once
v_call: TRBV6-5
cdr3_aa: ASSSTGTSNQPQH

j_call: TRBJ2-5
clone_size: -
v_call: TRBV28
cdr3_aa: ASSFPTLHSGGQETQY

j_call: TRBJ2-5
clone_size: -
v_call: TRBV27
cdr3_aa: ASSLERTSGVETQY

j_call: TRBJ2-4
clone_size: -
v_call: TRBV5-4
cdr3_aa: ASSLRTSGGLAKNIQY

j_call: TRBJ1-5
clone_size: -
v_call: TRBV5-1
cdr3_aa: ASSLRDRGRHLKKIQPQH

j_call: TRBJ1-1
clone_size: -
v_call: TRBV5-4
cdr3_aa: ASSLAPGQGDTEAF

j_call: TRBJ1-1
clone_size: -
v_call: TRBV5-6
cdr3_aa: ASSLGQKLTEAF

j_call: TRBJ1-5
clone_size: -
v_call: TRBV7-9
cdr3_aa: ASSPLPTGENQPQH

j_call: TRBJ1-2
clone_size: -
v_call: TRBV19
cdr3_aa: ASVFDDRWTVGYT

j_call: TRBJ1-6
clone_size: -
v_call: TRBV6-1
cdr3_aa: ASSEAPYTGANSPLH

j_call: TRBJ2-1
clone_size: -
v_call: TRBV27
cdr3_aa: ASSFLLAPYNEQF

j_call: TRBJ1-2
clone_size: -
v_call: TRBV7-9
cdr3_aa: ASSSNRGDRTGDGYT

j_call: TRBJ2-1
clone_size: few
v_call: TRBV6-4
cdr3_aa: ASSPSGSTFEQF

j_call: TRBJ2-2
clone_size: -
v_call: TRBV5-1
cdr3_aa: ASSSPTGDTGELF

j_call: TRBJ2-7
clone_size: once
v_call: TRBV11-3
cdr3_aa: ASRPTGGPYEQY

j_call: TRBJ2-7
clone_size: -
v_call: TRBV2
cdr3_aa: ASSEASGYSYEQY

j_call: TRBJ2-7
clone_size: -
v_call: TRBV9
cdr3_aa: ASSGSGDTYEQY

j_call: TRBJ1-1
clone_size: once
v_call: TRBV4-1
cdr3_aa: ASSQVLVFGTGPSMNTEAF

j_call: TRBJ2-3
clone_size: once
v_call: TRBV11-2
cdr3_aa: ASSLGVMQGTPDTQY

j_call: TRBJ2-7
clone_size: -
v_call: TRBV27
cdr3_aa: ASSWAGEGYEQY

j_call: TRBJ2-7
clone_size: -
v_call: TRBV27
cdr3_aa: ASRRQGAYEQY

j_call: TRBJ1-2
clone_size: -
v_call: TRBV5-4
cdr3_aa: ASSAGDRAEYGYT

j_call: TRBJ2-3
clone_size: -
v_call: TRBV5-6
cdr3_aa: ASSLSTSGGADTQY